This TCR beta chain was documented in a study of blood T cell repertoires in COVID-19. Turning to the study itself: Italy, Spain and the United States were the sources of the convalescent and acute COVID-19 samples. PBMCs, B-cell-depleted T cells, or T cells provided the cDNA or gDNA that made up the material.

Sequencing used immunoSEQ multiplex PCR; TCRdb keeps in-frame clones, though not all of them. There are hundreds of thousands of clones in the sample; roughly 90% occur only once, and 0.95% to 1.5% lies in the top ten. The V gene's germline CDR1 is SGHAT and CDR2 FQDESV (reference sequence). V shed 5 bases, J shed 2 bases, and the junction held 9 bases outside the gene matches. This CDR3 comprises 15 residues. The rearrangement joins TRBV11-1 to TRBJ2-7; 7 positions match TRBD2. The sequenced sample was peripheral blood. The sequence derives from a man aged 35 to 55 with acute or convalescent COVID-19. The CDR3 here is CASSRGGRPTYEQYF. The CDR3 DNA sequence: TGTGCCAGCAGCCGCGGGGGACGGCCTACCTACGAGCAGTACTTC.